This entry describes one TCR beta chain. Its matching antigen is unknown. CDR1 is LNHDA and CDR2 is SQIVND in the germline V gene (reference sequence). The CDR3 consists of 13 residues. The trim removed 6 bases at V and 4 bases at J, leaving 3 bases unmatched. The source of the sample is a study of T cell responses to AZD1222 COVID-19 vaccine. Whole-study findings and limits: Nearly half of the spike-specific TCRs reportedly recognize variant regions that carry no mutations. White British ancestry dominated among donors, who included more females, and clonal diversity was possibly underestimated.

Sequencing was performed with immunoSEQ multiplex PCR; in TCRdb, only in-frame clones are kept and a portion is missing. The data show around 100,000 clones, 80% to 90% seen once. The chain links TRBV19 to TRBJ1-2, with 9 nucleotides matching TRBD1. This material consisted of peripheral blood, taken on day 0 of AZD1222 vaccination. This clonotype was sampled from an adult in good health. CDR3 in amino acids: CASRTGGRYGYTF. The CDR3 DNA reads TGTGCCAGTAGGACAGGGGGTCGCTATGGCTACACCTTC.